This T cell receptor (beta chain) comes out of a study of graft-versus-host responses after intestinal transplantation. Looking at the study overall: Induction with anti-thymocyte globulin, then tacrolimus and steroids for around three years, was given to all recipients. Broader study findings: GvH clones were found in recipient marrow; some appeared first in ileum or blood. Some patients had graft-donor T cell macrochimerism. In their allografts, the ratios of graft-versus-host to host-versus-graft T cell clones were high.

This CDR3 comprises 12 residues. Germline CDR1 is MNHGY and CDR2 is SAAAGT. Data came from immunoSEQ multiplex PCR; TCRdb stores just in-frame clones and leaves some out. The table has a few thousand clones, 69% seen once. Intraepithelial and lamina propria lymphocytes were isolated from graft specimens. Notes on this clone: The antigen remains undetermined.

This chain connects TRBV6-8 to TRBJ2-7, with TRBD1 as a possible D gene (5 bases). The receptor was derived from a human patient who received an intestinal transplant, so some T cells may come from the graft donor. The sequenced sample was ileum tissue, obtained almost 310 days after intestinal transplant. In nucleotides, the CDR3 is TGTGCTATACTGGGGCATCCGTTCGAGCAGTACTTC. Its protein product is CAILGHPFEQYF.